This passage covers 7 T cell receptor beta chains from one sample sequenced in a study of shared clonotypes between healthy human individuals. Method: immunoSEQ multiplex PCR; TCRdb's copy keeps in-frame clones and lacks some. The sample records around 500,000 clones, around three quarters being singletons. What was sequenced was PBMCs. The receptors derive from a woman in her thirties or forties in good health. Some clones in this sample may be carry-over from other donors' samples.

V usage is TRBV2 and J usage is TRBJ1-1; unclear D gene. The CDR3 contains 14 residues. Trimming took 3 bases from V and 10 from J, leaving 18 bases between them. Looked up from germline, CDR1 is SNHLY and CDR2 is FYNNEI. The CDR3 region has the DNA TGTGCCAGCAGTGATGAGGCAGGCGGGAGTCGAGCTTTCTTT. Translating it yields CASSDEAGGSRAFF.

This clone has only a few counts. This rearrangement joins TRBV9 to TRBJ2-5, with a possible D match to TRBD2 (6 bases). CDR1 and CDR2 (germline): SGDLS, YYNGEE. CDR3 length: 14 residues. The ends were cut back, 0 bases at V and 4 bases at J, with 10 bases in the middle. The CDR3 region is CASSVVAEGETQYF. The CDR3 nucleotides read TGTGCCAGCAGCGTAGTGGCGGAGGGAGAGACCCAGTACTTC. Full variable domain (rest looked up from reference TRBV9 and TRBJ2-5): DSGVTQTPKHLITATGQRVTLRCSPRSGDLSVYWYQQSLDQGLQFLIQYYNGEERAKGNILERFSAQQFPDLHSELNLSSLELGDSALYFCASSVVAEGETQYFGPGTRLLVL.

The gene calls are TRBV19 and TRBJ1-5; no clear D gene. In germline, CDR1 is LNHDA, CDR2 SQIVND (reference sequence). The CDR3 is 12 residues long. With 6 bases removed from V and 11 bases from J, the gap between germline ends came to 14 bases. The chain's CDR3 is CASRGYEVSQHF. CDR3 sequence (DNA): TGTGCCAGTAGGGGCTATGAGGTTTCCCAGCATTTT.

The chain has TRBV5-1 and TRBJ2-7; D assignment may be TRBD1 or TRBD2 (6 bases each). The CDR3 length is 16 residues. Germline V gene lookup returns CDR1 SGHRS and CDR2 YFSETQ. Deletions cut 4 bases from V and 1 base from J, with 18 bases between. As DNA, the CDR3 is TGCGCCAGCAGCCAATCAGTCTCGGGGGCTTCCTACGAGCAGTACTTC. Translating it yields CASSQSVSGASYEQYF. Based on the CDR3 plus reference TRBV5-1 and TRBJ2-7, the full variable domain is KAGVTQTPRYLIKTRGQQVTLSCSPISGHRSVSWYQQTPGQGLQFLFEYFSETQRNKGNFPGRFSGRQFSNSRSEMNVSTLELGDSALYLCASSQSVSGASYEQYFGPGTRLTVT.

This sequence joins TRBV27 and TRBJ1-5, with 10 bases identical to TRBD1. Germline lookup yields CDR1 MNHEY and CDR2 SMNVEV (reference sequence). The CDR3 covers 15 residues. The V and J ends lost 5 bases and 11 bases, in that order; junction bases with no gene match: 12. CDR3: CASSLGGQGLLAQHF. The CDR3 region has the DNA TGTGCCAGCAGTCTAGGGGGACAGGGGCTTTTGGCCCAGCATTTT.

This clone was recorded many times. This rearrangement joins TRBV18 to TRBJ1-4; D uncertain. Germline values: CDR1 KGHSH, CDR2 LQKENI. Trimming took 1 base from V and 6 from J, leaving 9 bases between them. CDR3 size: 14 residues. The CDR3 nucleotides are TGTGCCAGCTCACCACAGTACCGGGATGAAAAACTGTTTTTT. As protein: CASSPQYRDEKLFF.

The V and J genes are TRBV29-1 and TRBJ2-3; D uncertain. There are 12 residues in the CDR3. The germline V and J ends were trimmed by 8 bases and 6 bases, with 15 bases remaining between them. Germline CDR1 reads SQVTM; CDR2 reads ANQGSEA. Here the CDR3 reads CSCGPERDTQYF. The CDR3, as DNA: TGCAGCTGCGGTCCTGAGAGGGATACGCAGTATTTT.